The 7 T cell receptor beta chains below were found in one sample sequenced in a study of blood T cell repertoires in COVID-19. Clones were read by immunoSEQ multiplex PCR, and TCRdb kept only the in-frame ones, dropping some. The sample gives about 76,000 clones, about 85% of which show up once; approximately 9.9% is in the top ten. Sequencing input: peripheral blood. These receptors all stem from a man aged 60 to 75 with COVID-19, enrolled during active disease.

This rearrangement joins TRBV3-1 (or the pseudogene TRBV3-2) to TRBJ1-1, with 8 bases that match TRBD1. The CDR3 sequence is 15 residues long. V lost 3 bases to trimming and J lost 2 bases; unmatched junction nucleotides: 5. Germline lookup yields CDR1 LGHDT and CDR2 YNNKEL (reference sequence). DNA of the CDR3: TGTGCCAGCAGCCAGCACGGACAGGGTAACACTGAAGCTTTCTTT. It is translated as CASSQHGQGNTEAFF.

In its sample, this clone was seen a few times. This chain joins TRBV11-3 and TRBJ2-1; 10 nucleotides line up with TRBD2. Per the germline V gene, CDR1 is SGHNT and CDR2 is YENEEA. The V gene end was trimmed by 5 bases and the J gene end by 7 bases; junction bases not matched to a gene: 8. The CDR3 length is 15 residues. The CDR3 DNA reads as TGTGCCAGCAGCCCTGGACTAGCGGTCCTTAATGAGCAGTTCTTC. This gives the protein CASSPGLAVLNEQFF.

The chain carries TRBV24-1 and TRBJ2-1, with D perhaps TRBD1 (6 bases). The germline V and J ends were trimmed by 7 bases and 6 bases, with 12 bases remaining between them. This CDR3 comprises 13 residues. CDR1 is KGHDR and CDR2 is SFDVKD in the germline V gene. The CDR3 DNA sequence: TGTGCCACCAGGGACAGTTCTGTCAATGAGCAGTTCTTC. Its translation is CATRDSSVNEQFF.

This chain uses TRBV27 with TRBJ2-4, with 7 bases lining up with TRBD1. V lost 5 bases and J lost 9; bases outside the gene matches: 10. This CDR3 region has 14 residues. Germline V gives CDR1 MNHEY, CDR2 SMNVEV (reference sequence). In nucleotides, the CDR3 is TGTGCCAGCAGTGTAGGGGGCGGCACTGGCATTCAGTACTTC. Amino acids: CASSVGGGTGIQYF.

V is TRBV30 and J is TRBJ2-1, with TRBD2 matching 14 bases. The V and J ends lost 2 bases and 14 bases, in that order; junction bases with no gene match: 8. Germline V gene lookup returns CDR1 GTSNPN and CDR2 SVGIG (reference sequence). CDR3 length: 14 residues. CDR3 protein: CAWSTTSGGETKFF. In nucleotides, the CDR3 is TGTGCCTGGAGTACGACTAGCGGGGGGGAAACCAAGTTCTTC.

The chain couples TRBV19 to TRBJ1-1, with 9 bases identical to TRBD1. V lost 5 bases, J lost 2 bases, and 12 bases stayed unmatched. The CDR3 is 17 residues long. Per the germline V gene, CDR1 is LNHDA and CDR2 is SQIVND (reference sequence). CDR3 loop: CASSPYAGTGLNTEAFF. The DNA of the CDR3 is TGTGCCAGTAGTCCCTATGCCGGGACAGGGTTAAACACTGAAGCTTTCTTT.

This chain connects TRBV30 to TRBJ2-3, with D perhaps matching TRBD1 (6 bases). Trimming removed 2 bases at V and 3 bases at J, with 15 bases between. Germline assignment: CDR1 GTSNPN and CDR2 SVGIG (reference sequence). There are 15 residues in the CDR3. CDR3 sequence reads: CAWSRTGTGTDTQYF. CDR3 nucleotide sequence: TGTGCCTGGAGTCGAACAGGGACGGGGACAGATACGCAGTATTTT.